The next 30 T cell receptor beta chains were all read from a single sample in a study of blood T cell repertoires in COVID-19. This table comes from immunoSEQ multiplex PCR, and its TCRdb copy is limited to in-frame clones, with some not included. The sample lists approximately 220,000 clones, more than 75% occurring once. Specimen: peripheral blood. Receptor source: a man in his fifties or sixties with acute or convalescent COVID-19.

The chain uses TRBV13 and TRBJ1-6; D may be TRBD1 (5 bases). Looked up from germline, CDR1 is PRHDT and CDR2 is FYEKMQ (reference sequence). This CDR3 spans 14 amino acids. V lost 1 base to trimming and J lost 7 bases, with 8 bases between them. CDR3 in DNA: TGTGCCAGCAGCTTAGCAGGGAGGAATTCACCCCTCCACTTT. It codes for CASSLAGRNSPLHF.

V and J are TRBV14 and TRBJ1-2; a possible D gene is TRBD1 (5 bases). The germline gives CDR1 SGHDN, CDR2 FVKESK. Trimming removed 2 bases from V and 2 bases from J, with 6 bases in between. The CDR3 runs to 13 residues. The CDR3 sequence is CASSQRGNYGYTF. DNA of the CDR3: TGTGCCAGCAGCCAAAGGGGAAACTATGGCTACACCTTC.

The chain uses TRBV5-6 and TRBJ2-7; 9 nucleotides match TRBD1. The CDR3 runs to 14 residues. J was trimmed by 3 bases and V by 4 bases; bases with no gene match: 5. In germline, CDR1 is SGHDT, CDR2 YYEEEE. CDR3 residues: CASSGRTGDYEQYF. CDR3 nucleotides: TGTGCCAGCAGCGGGAGGACAGGGGACTACGAGCAGTACTTC. The full variable domain, rest sourced from reference TRBV5-6 and TRBJ2-7, is DAGVTQSPTHLIKTRGQQVTLRCSPKSGHDTVSWYQQALGQGPQFIFQYYEEEERQRGNFPDRFSGHQFPNYSSELNVNALLLGDSALYLCASSGRTGDYEQYFGPGTRLTVT.

The CDR3 reads CASSGTDTDTQYF. In DNA form, the CDR3 reads TGTGCCAGCAGTGGGACAGACACAGATACGCAGTATTTT. V is TRBV6-2 or TRBV6-3 and J is TRBJ2-3; 7 nucleotides align to TRBD1. The germline V gene encodes CDR1 MNHEY and CDR2 SVGEGT. The ends lost 5 bases at V and 2 bases at J; junction bases unmatched: 1. This CDR3 has 13 residues.

This chain connects TRBV7-3 to TRBJ2-6, with D possibly being TRBD1 (6 bases). The CDR3 has 15 amino acids. Germline V gene data show CDR1 as SGHTA and CDR2 as FQGTGA. Trimming removed 5 bases from V and 4 bases from J, with 12 bases in between. CDR3 region: CASSPQGTGANVLTF. The CDR3 DNA reads TGTGCCAGCAGCCCACAGGGTACCGGGGCCAACGTCCTGACTTTC.

V and J are TRBV5-6 and TRBJ1-4; unclear D gene. The CDR3 is made up of 15 amino acids. V was cut by 4 bases and J by 5 bases, with 15 bases left in between. Germline V CDR1 and CDR2: SGHDT, YYEEEE. The DNA for the CDR3 is TGTGCCAGCAGCCCCCCCCTGACGGGGAATGAAAAACTGTTTTTT. This translates into CASSPPLTGNEKLFF.

This clone has just a few counts. V and J are TRBV27 and TRBJ1-2; perhaps TRBD1 as D (5 bases). The CDR3 contains 15 residues. The V gene lost 5 bases and the J gene lost 0 bases, with 13 bases spanning the gap. The germline V gene has CDR1 MNHEY and CDR2 SMNVEV (reference sequence). CDR3 region: CASSPRGLANYGYTF. For the CDR3, the DNA is TGTGCCAGCAGTCCACGGGGGTTAGCTAACTATGGCTACACCTTC.

Comment on this clone: Within the sample, other DNA sequences also encode this same CDR3. The V and J genes are TRBV12-3 or TRBV12-4 and TRBJ2-1; 8 bases map to TRBD2. J lost 9 bases, V lost 5 bases, and 3 bases had no gene match. The CDR3 has 12 amino acids. This CDR3 is CASSLRGGEQFF. CDR3 DNA sequence: TGTGCCAGCAGTCTACGGGGGGGTGAGCAGTTCTTC.

This chain joins TRBV2 and TRBJ1-4; 10 bases agree with TRBD1. Germline V gene sequence: CDR1 SNHLY, CDR2 FYNNEI. V shed 6 bases and J 10 bases; nucleotides not matched to a gene: 8. CDR3 length: 14 residues. CDR3 DNA: TGTGCCAGCAGAACGGACAGGGGGGGTGGAAAACTGTTTTTT. Translated: CASRTDRGGGKLFF.

This sequence joins TRBV5-6 and TRBJ2-4; TRBD1 is a possible D gene (6 bases). CDR3 size: 15 residues. The V end was cut by 4 bases, the J end by 3 bases, with 14 bases between. Germline V CDR1 and CDR2: SGHDT, YYEEEE. The CDR3, as DNA: TGTGCCAGCAGCATAATGACAGGCGACAAAAACATTCAGTACTTC. Protein product: CASSIMTGDKNIQYF.

The V gene is TRBV4-3, the J gene TRBJ1-2; 7 bases are a match to TRBD1. The CDR3 spans 15 residues. With 1 base clipped from V and 7 bases from J, the junction kept 9 bases outside the gene matches. CDR1 is LGHNA and CDR2 is YSLEER in the germline V gene. The CDR3 spells CASSQVVTGDFGYTF. DNA of the CDR3: TGCGCCAGCAGCCAAGTGGTCACAGGGGACTTTGGCTACACCTTC.

The chain uses TRBV6-5 and TRBJ1-4; D is perhaps TRBD1 (6 bases). The germline CDR1 and CDR2 sequences are MNHEY and SVGAGI. The CDR3 totals 12 residues. Trimming took 6 bases from V and 8 from J, leaving 10 bases between them. The CDR3 bases are TGTGCCAGCAGGACAGGACGCGAAAAACTGTTTTTT. Protein product: CASRTGREKLFF.

The rearrangement joins TRBV5-4 to TRBJ1-1; 7 nucleotides line up with TRBD1. The CDR3 is made up of 16 amino acids. V lost 4 bases to trimming and J lost 4 bases; unmatched junction nucleotides: 13. Looked up from germline, CDR1 is SGHNT and CDR2 is YYREEE (reference sequence). The CDR3 bases are TGTGCCAGCAGCGAGGGGGCAGGGGATGGGAGCACTGAAGCTTTCTTT. It translates to CASSEGAGDGSTEAFF.

The chain carries TRBV3-1 (or the pseudogene TRBV3-2) and TRBJ1-2; D not certain. Trimming cost V 3 bases and J 4 bases, with 12 bases left between them. The CDR3 contains 14 residues. Per the germline V gene, CDR1 is LGHDT and CDR2 is YNNKEL (reference sequence). CDR3 amino acids: CASSQLTVAYGYTF. The CDR3 DNA follows: TGTGCCAGCAGCCAGCTTACGGTAGCCTATGGCTACACCTTC.

The chain recombines TRBV5-1 with TRBJ1-1, with 9 bases matching TRBD1. The V gene end was trimmed by 6 bases and the J gene end by 6 bases; junction bases not matched to a gene: 15. The CDR3 loop spans 16 amino acids. Germline CDR1 SGHRS, CDR2 YFSETQ. The CDR3 region is CASIKGPGQGFAEAFF. The CDR3 nucleotides are TGCGCCAGCATAAAAGGCCCGGGACAGGGATTTGCTGAAGCTTTCTTT.

The V call is TRBV9, the J call TRBJ1-4; the match to TRBD1 covers 7 bases. Looked up from germline, CDR1 is SGDLS and CDR2 is YYNGEE. The length of the CDR3 is 18 residues. V gave up 4 bases and J gave up 0 bases; unmatched junction bases: 12. CDR3 loop: CASSPRTGRLATNEKLFF. DNA of the CDR3: TGTGCCAGCAGCCCTCGGACAGGACGACTTGCAACTAATGAAAAACTGTTTTTT.

Only a few counts were recorded for this clone. The V gene is TRBV28, the J gene TRBJ1-2; D not resolved. The CDR3 runs to 15 residues. CDR1 and CDR2 from the germline V gene are MDHEN and SYDVKM. V was clipped by 4 bases and J by 2 bases, with 14 bases between them. This CDR3 is CASSSPRQINYGYTF. In nucleotides, the CDR3 is TGTGCCAGCAGTTCCCCCCGCCAGATCAACTATGGCTACACCTTC.

J is TRBJ2-2 and V is TRBV7-2; the match to TRBD1 covers 7 bases. Germline CDR1 reads SGHTA; CDR2 reads FQGNSA. This CDR3 is built from 16 residues. V trimming: 5 bases; J trimming: 1 base; junction bases outside the gene matches: 7. The CDR3 spells CASSTMGQLNTGELFF. The DNA of the CDR3 is TGTGCCAGCAGCACCATGGGACAGCTGAACACCGGGGAGCTGTTTTTT.

The J gene is TRBJ2-1, the V gene TRBV5-4; 7 bases map to TRBD1. Germline V gene lookup returns CDR1 SGHNT and CDR2 YYREEE (reference sequence). V lost 4 bases, J lost 8 bases, and 12 bases stayed unmatched. The CDR3 loop spans 15 amino acids. The CDR3 loop is CASSLSSRGQDEQFF. CDR3 DNA: TGTGCCAGCAGCCTTTCGTCTAGGGGGCAGGATGAGCAGTTCTTC.

The V and J genes are TRBV5-5 and TRBJ1-2; D gene unclear. Germline assignment: CDR1 SGHKS and CDR2 YYEKEE (reference sequence). The CDR3 sequence is 13 residues long. Trimming pared 0 bases from V and 8 bases from J, leaving 11 bases between. Here the CDR3 reads CASSLAQGSGYTF. As DNA, the CDR3 is TGTGCCAGCAGCTTGGCCCAAGGGAGCGGCTACACCTTC.

The chain is built from TRBV6-5 and TRBJ2-7; 11 nucleotides agree with TRBD1. CDR1 is MNHEY and CDR2 is SVGAGI in the germline V gene. V was pared by 6 bases and J by 4 bases, with 5 bases of the junction left unmatched. The CDR3 totals 14 residues. The DNA of the CDR3 is TGTGCCAGCAGCCTCGGGACAGGGGGGTACGAGCAGTACTTC. It codes for CASSLGTGGYEQYF.

This clone was observed once. The rearrangement uses TRBV19 and TRBJ2-1, with D unclear. CDR3 length equals 15 residues. V was pared by 0 bases and J by 5 bases, with 11 bases between. From germline, CDR1 is LNHDA and CDR2 SQIVND (reference sequence). This CDR3 is CASSIDPFSNNEQFF. The CDR3 nucleotides read TGTGCCAGTAGTATAGATCCATTCTCTAACAATGAGCAGTTCTTC.

The V gene is TRBV7-9, the J gene TRBJ2-7, with 7 bases fitting TRBD1. The V gene's germline CDR1 is SEHNR and CDR2 FQNEAQ (reference sequence). This CDR3 contains 15 residues. V was pared by 5 bases and J by 3 bases, with 10 bases of the junction left unmatched. This CDR3 reads CASSPSGTASYEQYF. The DNA of the CDR3 is TGTGCCAGCAGCCCATCAGGGACAGCAAGCTACGAGCAGTACTTC.

The chain carries TRBV14 and TRBJ2-7, with TRBD2 matching 7 bases. J gave up 4 bases and V 4 bases, and 16 bases lay outside the gene matches. The CDR3 runs 17 residues. Germline loops: CDR1 SGHDN, CDR2 FVKESK. CDR3 sequence: CASSPPGGGIPLYEQYF. The CDR3 coding sequence is TGTGCCAGCAGCCCCCCTGGGGGGGGGATTCCCCTGTACGAGCAGTACTTC.

The chain recombines TRBV28 with TRBJ1-2, with 8 bases matching TRBD1. V was clipped by 6 bases and J by 5 bases; unmatched bases: 5. This CDR3 has 13 residues. Germline V gene lookup returns CDR1 MDHEN and CDR2 SYDVKM. In nucleotides, the CDR3 is TGTGCCAGCAGGGGGACAGGCCCTTATGGCTACACCTTC. Translated, it gives CASRGTGPYGYTF.

The chain employs TRBV6-1 and TRBJ1-5, with 9 positions matching TRBD1. The trim removed 1 base at V and 3 bases at J, leaving 1 base unmatched. Looked up from germline, CDR1 is MNHNS and CDR2 is SASEGT. This CDR3 is built from 15 residues. The CDR3: CASSEEQGANQPQHF. Written as DNA, the CDR3 is TGTGCCAGCAGTGAAGAACAGGGGGCCAATCAGCCCCAGCATTTT.

This chain links TRBV6-5 with TRBJ1-2; D perhaps matches TRBD1 (5 bases). CDR1 is MNHEY, CDR2 SVGAGI, per germline. The CDR3 runs 13 residues. Trimming shortened V by 6 bases and J by 4 bases, and 12 bases separated the two germline ends. The CDR3 sequence: CASSPTDLYGYTF. For the CDR3, the DNA is TGTGCCAGCAGCCCGACAGACCTCTATGGCTACACCTTC.

V and J are TRBV5-6 and TRBJ1-6, with 7 bases fitting TRBD1. CDR3 length: 15 amino acids. V lost 5 bases and J lost 10; bases outside the gene matches: 12. The V gene's germline CDR1 is SGHDT and CDR2 YYEEEE. CDR3 coding DNA: TGTGCCAGCAGAAAAGACAGGGTTGGAGGATCACCCCTCCACTTT. Residues: CASRKDRVGGSPLHF.

This sequence joins TRBV6-1 and TRBJ1-2, with TRBD1 identical over 7 bases. Germline lookup yields CDR1 MNHNS and CDR2 SASEGT. CDR3 length: 13 residues. With V trimmed by 3 bases and J by 8 bases, 6 bases remained unmatched. CDR3: CASSDKGARGYTF. The CDR3 nucleotides are TGTGCCAGCAGTGATAAGGGGGCTCGGGGCTACACCTTC.

The chain recombines TRBV7-3 with TRBJ1-1; tentative D call: TRBD1 (5 bases). Germline CDR1 is SGHTA and CDR2 is FQGTGA. Trimming shortened V by 1 base and J by 4 bases, and 13 bases separated the two germline ends. This CDR3 is 15 amino acids long. Here the CDR3 reads CASSLNGVRATEAFF. The CDR3 DNA reads TGTGCCAGCAGCTTAAATGGCGTCAGGGCCACTGAAGCTTTCTTT.